Below, 27 T cell receptor beta chains from the same sample are listed, as sequenced in a study of blood T cell repertoires in COVID-19. Profiled with immunoSEQ multiplex PCR; TCRdb holds only in-frame clones, not every one. Altogether some 270,000 clones are present, 80% to 85% being singletons, with the ten largest covering roughly 3.6%. The sequencing input was PBMCs or T cells enriched from blood (not recorded which). These receptors were taken from a man aged 50 or older who had recovered from COVID-19.

This chain joins TRBV29-1 and TRBJ2-1; the match to TRBD2 covers 11 bases. Germline V CDR1 and CDR2: SQVTM, ANQGSEA. Trimming took 6 bases from V and 5 from J; bases not matched to a gene: 6. This CDR3 is built from 14 residues. The CDR3 nucleotides read TGCAGCGTCGAACTAGCGGGGGCCCACAATGAGCAGTTCTTC. Encoded protein: CSVELAGAHNEQFF.

The chain is built from TRBV30 and TRBJ1-2, with TRBD1 matching 8 bases. Germline V gene data show CDR1 as GTSNPN and CDR2 as SVGIG (reference sequence). V lost 8 bases, J lost 2 bases, and 7 bases stayed unmatched. The CDR3 is 13 residues long. The CDR3: CARNRGWNYGYTF. The CDR3 nucleotides are TGTGCCCGCAACAGGGGGTGGAACTATGGCTACACCTTC.

This clone appeared a few times. V is TRBV11-2 and J is TRBJ2-2, with TRBD2 matching over 10 bases. Trimming removed 6 bases from V and 4 bases from J; junction bases left unmatched: 5. The germline gives CDR1 SGHAT, CDR2 FQNNGV. This CDR3 has 15 residues. The CDR3 nucleotides read TGTGCCAGCAGGGGACTAGCGTCGAGCACCGGGGAGCTGTTTTTT. Residues: CASRGLASSTGELFF. Variable domain in full (rest from reference TRBV11-2 and TRBJ2-2): EAGVAQSPRYKIIEKRQSVAFWCNPISGHATLYWYQQILGQGPKLLIQFQNNGVVDDSQLPKDRFSAERLKGVDSTLKIQPAKLEDSAVYLCASRGLASSTGELFFGEGSRLTVL.

The rearrangement links TRBV24-1 to TRBJ1-5; D is unresolved. The germline V gene has CDR1 KGHDR and CDR2 SFDVKD. This CDR3 spans 14 amino acids. V was pared by 12 bases and J by 5 bases, with 19 bases between. In DNA, the CDR3 is TGTGCCCCTTTAGACTCCGGGGTTGATCAGCCCCAGCATTTT. Amino acids: CAPLDSGVDQPQHF.

This clone was counted a single time. The chain couples TRBV15 to TRBJ2-7, with D hard to call. The V and J ends lost 0 bases and 0 bases respectively, with 9 bases between them. This CDR3 has 15 amino acids. The germline CDR1 and CDR2 sequences are LNHNV and YYDKDF (reference sequence). The CDR3, as DNA: TGTGCCACCAGCAGAGATTTTGCTAGCTCCTACGAGCAGTACTTC. The encoded protein is CATSRDFASSYEQYF. The full variable domain, rest sourced from reference TRBV15 and TRBJ2-7, is DAMVIQNPRYQVTQFGKPVTLSCSQTLNHNVMYWYQQKSSQAPKLLFHYYDKDFNNEADTPDNFQSRRPNTSFCFLDIRSPGLGDTAMYLCATSRDFASSYEQYFGPGTRLTVT.

V is TRBV5-6 and J is TRBJ1-4; 8 bases are a match to TRBD1. The V segment lost 4 bases and the J segment 7 bases; nucleotides outside the gene matches: 9. CDR1 and CDR2 (germline): SGHDT, YYEEEE. CDR3 length: 15 residues. This CDR3 is CASSRRQGRVEKLFF. In DNA, the CDR3 is TGTGCCAGCAGCAGAAGACAGGGGAGAGTTGAAAAACTGTTTTTT.

V is TRBV7-2 and J is TRBJ2-5, with 7 positions matching TRBD2. Losses at the gene ends were 2 bases for V and 5 bases for J; bases not matched to a gene: 11. The CDR3 sequence is 16 residues long. In germline, CDR1 is SGHTA, CDR2 FQGNSA. The CDR3 DNA reads TGTGCCAGCAGCTTAAGTAGCGGGCGGCGGGTCGAGACCCAGTACTTC. It yields the protein CASSLSSGRRVETQYF.

The chain has TRBV7-9 and TRBJ1-1, with D unresolved. The V gene lost 0 bases and the J gene lost 12 bases, with 17 bases spanning the gap. This CDR3 has 14 residues. The V gene's germline CDR1 is SEHNR and CDR2 FQNEAQ (reference sequence). CDR3 sequence reads: CASSLAEASLATFF. Here the CDR3 DNA reads TGTGCCAGCAGCTTAGCAGAGGCTTCCCTGGCCACTTTCTTT.

The genes are TRBV5-4 and TRBJ1-4, with D possibly being TRBD1 (5 bases). Germline V gene lookup returns CDR1 SGHNT and CDR2 YYREEE (reference sequence). The V end lost 4 bases, the J end lost 5 bases, and 12 bases lay between the germline ends. The length of the CDR3 is 14 residues. In nucleotides, the CDR3 is TGTGCCAGCAGCCGTCAGGGTACCAATGAAAAACTGTTTTTT. Its protein product is CASSRQGTNEKLFF.

The chain joins TRBV7-3 to TRBJ2-1, with 7 bases that match TRBD2. V trimming: 1 base; J trimming: 7 bases; junction bases outside the gene matches: 10. Germline assignment: CDR1 SGHTA and CDR2 FQGTGA. The CDR3 runs to 16 residues. The CDR3 DNA sequence: TGTGCCAGCAGCTTAATGGGTGGGGCGGGAGAAAATGAGCAGTTCTTC. Protein sequence: CASSLMGGAGENEQFF.

The chain joins TRBV5-6 to TRBJ2-2, with a weak D call TRBD1 (5 bases). Germline CDR1 SGHDT, CDR2 YYEEEE. The CDR3 sequence is 16 residues long. V was trimmed by 4 bases and J by 1 base, leaving 14 bases between them. This chain's CDR3 is CASSTPVRENTGELFF. The DNA of the CDR3 is TGTGCCAGCAGCACGCCGGTCAGGGAGAACACCGGGGAGCTGTTTTTT.

The chain couples TRBV7-3 to TRBJ2-1; 13 bases agree with TRBD2. CDR1 SGHTA and CDR2 FQGTGA come from the germline V gene. V lost 5 bases, J lost 5 bases, and 15 bases stayed unmatched. The CDR3 has 19 residues. CDR3 in DNA: TGTGCCAGCAGCCCTCAACCTCCGGGACTAGCGGGAATGGACAATGAGCAGTTCTTC. This codes for CASSPQPPGLAGMDNEQFF.

CDR3 in amino acids: CASSQQGSGNTIYF. CDR3 bases: TGCGCCAGCAGCCAACAGGGTTCTGGAAACACCATATATTTT. This chain links TRBV4-3 with TRBJ1-3, with a weak D call TRBD1 (5 bases). This CDR3 comprises 14 residues. CDR1 and CDR2 from the germline V gene are LGHNA and YSLEER. V was shortened by 2 bases and J by 1 base, with 6 bases between the two germline ends.

V and J are TRBV3-1 (or the pseudogene TRBV3-2) and TRBJ1-2; D gene unclear. In germline, CDR1 is LGHDT, CDR2 YNNKEL (reference sequence). CDR3 length: 14 residues. Trimming stripped 3 bases from V and 0 bases from J, with 8 bases between. The CDR3 nucleotides are TGTGCCAGCAGCCATCTCGGGGCTAACTATGGCTACACCTTC. It yields the protein CASSHLGANYGYTF.

The rearrangement links TRBV7-6 to TRBJ1-4, with a weak D call TRBD1 (6 bases). Germline V gives CDR1 SGHVS, CDR2 FNYEAQ. The CDR3 length is 15 residues. Trimming left V 1 base short and J 5 bases short, with 11 bases between. The CDR3 sequence is CASSLVGRGNEKLFF. The DNA for the CDR3 is TGTGCCAGCAGCTTAGTTGGGAGGGGGAATGAAAAACTGTTTTTT.

V and J are TRBV2 and TRBJ1-2; 7 bases match TRBD1. Germline V CDR1 and CDR2: SNHLY, FYNNEI. Unmatched junction bases numbered 5, after V lost 5 bases and J lost 5 bases. The CDR3 runs 13 residues. CDR3 sequence: CASSRQGSYGYTF. The CDR3 region has the DNA TGTGCCAGCAGTCGACAGGGATCGTATGGCTACACCTTC.

Here the CDR3 reads CASSARGETQYF. CDR3 coding DNA: TGTGCCAGCAGCGCCAGAGGAGAGACCCAGTACTTC. This sequence joins TRBV6-5 and TRBJ2-5; D not certain. Looked up from germline, CDR1 is MNHEY and CDR2 is SVGAGI. The CDR3 runs to 12 residues. Trimming pared 6 bases from V and 4 bases from J, leaving 9 bases between.

This clone was counted once. The J gene is TRBJ2-7, the V gene TRBV7-2; a weak D match, TRBD2 (6 bases). CDR1 is SGHTA, CDR2 FQGNSA, per germline. The V end was cut by 4 bases, the J end by 2 bases, with 12 bases between. The CDR3 runs 14 residues. This CDR3 is CASSYGTGAYEQYF. CDR3 coding DNA: TGTGCCAGCAGCTACGGGACTGGTGCCTACGAGCAGTACTTC.

This chain uses TRBV4-1 with TRBJ1-2, with D possibly being TRBD1 (5 bases). Germline V CDR1 and CDR2: MGHRA, YSYEKL. V dropped 0 bases and J dropped 4 bases, with 9 bases sitting between them. The length of the CDR3 is 14 residues. For the CDR3, the DNA is TGCGCCAGCAGCCAAGATGGGGCAGTCTATGGCTACACCTTC. Its translation: CASSQDGAVYGYTF.

This chain joins TRBV20-1 and TRBJ1-2; D gene unclear. The CDR3 sequence is 11 residues long. Per germline, CDR1 DFQATT and CDR2 SNEGSKA (reference sequence). CDR3 amino acids: CSLLGGNGYTF. The CDR3 bases are TGCAGCCTCCTAGGAGGGAATGGCTACACCTTC.

The gene calls are TRBV11-2 and TRBJ2-7; no clear D gene. V shed 1 base and J shed 3 bases, with 10 bases lying between them. This CDR3 contains 14 residues. The V gene's germline CDR1 is SGHAT and CDR2 FQNNGV. The CDR3 loop is CASSLGHELYEQYF. The CDR3 bases are TGTGCCAGCAGCTTAGGTCATGAACTCTACGAGCAGTACTTC.

The V gene is TRBV18, the J gene TRBJ1-6; TRBD1 is a possible D gene (5 bases). This CDR3 is built from 13 residues. Deletions cut 4 bases from V and 13 bases from J, with 14 bases between. Germline V gene sequence: CDR1 KGHSH, CDR2 LQKENI. In DNA, the CDR3 is TGTGCCAGCTCACTCGACAGCATGGGGCCCCTCCACTTT. This codes for CASSLDSMGPLHF. The complete variable domain, with remaining parts taken from reference TRBV18 and TRBJ1-6, reads NAGVMQNPRHLVRRRGQEARLRCSPMKGHSHVYWYRQLPEEGLKFMVYLQKENIIDESGMPKERFSAEFPKEGPSILRIQQVVRGDSAAYFCASSLDSMGPLHFGNGTRLTVT.

The chain carries TRBV5-6 and TRBJ1-1, with TRBD1 matching 8 bases. Germline-derived CDR1 and CDR2 are SGHDT and YYEEEE. This CDR3 spans 14 amino acids. The ends lost 4 bases at V and 6 bases at J; junction bases unmatched: 8. In DNA form, the CDR3 reads TGTGCCAGCAGCGGCCGGGACAGGTACGCTGAAGCTTTCTTT. It yields the protein CASSGRDRYAEAFF.

The CDR3: CASSWASAGGGHEQYF. As DNA, the CDR3 is TGTGCCAGCAGCTGGGCATCGGCGGGAGGTGGCCACGAGCAGTACTTC. The rearrangement uses TRBV5-4 and TRBJ2-7; 8 bases map to TRBD2. V gave up 3 bases and J gave up 5 bases; unmatched junction bases: 13. The V gene's germline CDR1 is SGHNT and CDR2 YYREEE (reference sequence). The CDR3 length is 16 residues.

This rearrangement joins TRBV11-1 to TRBJ1-5; possibly TRBD1 for D (5 bases). CDR3 length: 13 amino acids. The V and J ends lost 0 bases and 5 bases respectively, with 5 bases between them. Germline V lookup: CDR1 SGHAT, CDR2 FQDESV (reference sequence). CDR3 DNA: TGTGCCAGCAGCTTAGCAGGGGATCAGCCCCAGCATTTT. Amino acid sequence: CASSLAGDQPQHF.

The rearrangement uses TRBV29-1 and TRBJ2-3, with TRBD1 identical over 12 bases. Germline V lookup: CDR1 SQVTM, CDR2 ANQGSEA. The length of the CDR3 is 16 residues. V dropped 4 bases and J dropped 2; count of bases not matched to a gene: 7. The CDR3, as DNA: TGCAGCGTTGGGTTAGGGACAGGGGGCGTCACAGATACGCAGTATTTT. It codes for CSVGLGTGGVTDTQYF.

V is TRBV18 and J is TRBJ1-2; perhaps TRBD1 as D (5 bases). Germline V gene lookup returns CDR1 KGHSH and CDR2 LQKENI. This CDR3 spans 12 amino acids. V gave up 2 bases and J gave up 8 bases, with 9 bases separating them. The CDR3 DNA is TGTGCCAGCTCACCAGGGGCAAACGGCTACACCTTC. It translates to CASSPGANGYTF.